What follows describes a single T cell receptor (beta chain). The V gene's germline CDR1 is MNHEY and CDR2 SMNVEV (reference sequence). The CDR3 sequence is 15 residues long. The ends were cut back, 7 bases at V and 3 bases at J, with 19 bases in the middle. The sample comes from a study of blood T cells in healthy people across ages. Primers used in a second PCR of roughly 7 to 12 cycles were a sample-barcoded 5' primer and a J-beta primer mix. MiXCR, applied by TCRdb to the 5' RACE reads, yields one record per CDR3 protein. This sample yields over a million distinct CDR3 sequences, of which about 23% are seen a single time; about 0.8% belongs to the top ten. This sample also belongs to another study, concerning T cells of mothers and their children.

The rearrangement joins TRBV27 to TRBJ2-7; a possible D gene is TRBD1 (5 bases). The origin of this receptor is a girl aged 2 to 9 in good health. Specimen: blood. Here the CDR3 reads CASMNSKGHLYEQYF. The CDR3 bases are TGTGCCAGCATGAATAGCAAAGGACACCTCTACGAGCAGTACTTC.